These 9 T cell receptor beta chains share one sample of origin, sequenced in a study of HIV-infected patients and healthy controls. Each CDR3 protein is one row after TCRdb ran MiXCR on the 5' RACE reads. The sample lists tens of thousands of distinct CDR3 sequences, about 17% occurring once. The source material was CD4+ T cells from blood. The receptors were gathered from a human donor in good health.

The CDR3 DNA is TGTGCCAGCTCACCCGGGACTACCTACAATGAGCAGTTCTTC. It codes for CASSPGTTYNEQFF. The chain links TRBV18 to TRBJ2-1; 7 bases map to TRBD2. In germline, CDR1 is KGHSH, CDR2 LQKENI. Losses at the gene ends were 3 bases for V and 2 bases for J; bases not matched to a gene: 1. The CDR3 sequence is 14 residues long.

V gene TRBV30 combines with J gene TRBJ1-3; possibly TRBD1 for D (5 bases). This CDR3 comprises 13 residues. Germline CDR1 is GTSNPN and CDR2 is SVGIG (reference sequence). V was cut by 4 bases and J by 2 bases, with 9 bases left in between. The CDR3 reads CAWKAGPGNTIYF. The CDR3 DNA is TGTGCCTGGAAGGCAGGGCCTGGAAACACCATATATTTT.

The CDR3 region is CTSSHGTPGYEQYF. CDR3 nucleotide sequence: TGCACCAGCAGCCACGGCACACCGGGCTACGAGCAGTACTTC. This rearrangement joins TRBV1 to TRBJ2-7; the table gives TRBD1 as D, unverified against the DNA. TRBV1 is listed as a pseudogene. CDR3 length: 14 amino acids.

This clonotype was detected a few times. V usage is TRBV29-1 and J usage is TRBJ2-6; unclear D gene. The germline V gene has CDR1 SQVTM and CDR2 ANQGSEA. V lost 3 bases and J lost 0, with 12 bases in between. The CDR3 loop spans 16 amino acids. CDR3 loop: CSVEGPFRSGANVLTF. In DNA form, the CDR3 reads TGCAGCGTTGAGGGCCCGTTCCGCTCTGGGGCCAACGTCCTGACTTTC.

V is TRBV7-2 and J is TRBJ1-5, with a weak D call TRBD1 (5 bases). The ends were cut back, 2 bases at V and 7 bases at J, with 18 bases in the middle. Germline V gives CDR1 SGHTA, CDR2 FQGNSA. There are 16 residues in the CDR3. CDR3 in amino acids: CASSLRGTVVGQPQHF. The CDR3 region has the DNA TGTGCCAGCAGCTTAAGGGGTACGGTGGTTGGGCAGCCCCAGCATTTT.

This clonotype was recorded many times. The chain employs TRBV6-5 and TRBJ1-5; tentatively, D is TRBD1 (5 bases). The CDR3 is made up of 13 amino acids. Germline CDR1 MNHEY, CDR2 SVGAGI. V was clipped by 8 bases and J by 6 bases, with 14 bases between them. The CDR3 coding sequence is TGTGCCAGCTGCACCAGGGAAGGTCAGCCCCAGCATTTT. This encodes CASCTREGQPQHF.

This clonotype was counted ten times or more. The chain recombines TRBV30 with TRBJ1-1, with 7 bases fitting TRBD1. V was pared by 4 bases and J by 1 base, with 12 bases of the junction left unmatched. Looked up from germline, CDR1 is GTSNPN and CDR2 is SVGIG (reference sequence). The CDR3 has 16 amino acids. The CDR3: CAWIAQTGQQNTEAFF. The CDR3 coding sequence is TGTGCCTGGATCGCCCAAACGGGACAGCAGAACACTGAAGCTTTCTTT.

This clonotype was recorded a few times. The chain carries TRBV11-2 and TRBJ2-3, with TRBD2 matching over 8 bases. CDR3 size: 15 residues. The V gene end was trimmed by 1 base and the J gene end by 3 bases; junction bases not matched to a gene: 3. Germline V gene lookup returns CDR1 SGHAT and CDR2 FQNNGV. This chain's CDR3 is CASSLVSGATDTQYF. The CDR3 nucleotides are TGTGCCAGCAGCTTAGTTAGCGGGGCAACAGATACGCAGTATTTT.

This clonotype has more than one count but fewer than ten. The chain joins TRBV7-2 to TRBJ1-1, with D possibly being TRBD1 (6 bases). Germline-derived CDR1 and CDR2 are SGHTA and FQGNSA. Trimming removed 4 bases at V and 0 bases at J, with 12 bases between. The CDR3 extends over 15 amino acids. CDR3 sequence: CASSSQGLVNTEAFF. Here the CDR3 DNA reads TGTGCCAGCAGCTCGCAGGGGTTGGTGAACACTGAAGCTTTCTTT. Full variable domain (remainder filled in from reference TRBV7-2 and TRBJ1-1): GAGVSQSPSNKVTEKGKDVELRCDPISGHTALYWYRQSLGQGLEFLIYFQGNSAPDKSGLPSDRFSAERTGGSVSTLTIQRTQQEDSAVYLCASSSQGLVNTEAFFGQGTRLTVV.